This T cell receptor (beta chain) was obtained from a study of beta chain features in type 1 diabetes. TCRB transcripts that were expressed got sequenced, as all of the isolated RNA had been reverse transcribed. Clones were sequenced by immunoSEQ multiplex PCR, and TCRdb holds only the in-frame ones, with some missing. Among about 410,000 clones listed, approximately 13% were seen once. The CDR3 has 16 residues. V was shortened by 5 bases and J by 6 bases, with 19 bases between the two germline ends. CDR1 and CDR2 (germline): KGHSH, LQKENI. On this clone itself: Its antigen is as yet unknown.

General observations from the study: For type 1 diabetes patients, VDJ junctions showed fewer insertions and more deletions. Highly expressing activated T cells could be over-counted with a cDNA template. It was not settled here whether HLA type affects TCRB rearrangement. Compared to healthy donors, patients appeared to have naive, central memory and Treg TCRB repertoires that were more alike.

This chain joins TRBV18 and TRBJ2-2, with a possible D match to TRBD2 (5 bases). Source material: naive CD4+ T cells from blood. This receptor was obtained from a man under 40 in good health. In DNA, the CDR3 is TGTGCCAGCTCATCCCTCAAGAGACTACTGGCCGGGGAGCTGTTTTTT. It is translated as CASSSLKRLLAGELFF. The full variable domain, with the rest looked up from reference TRBV18 and TRBJ2-2, is NAGVMQNPRHLVRRRGQEARLRCSPMKGHSHVYWYRQLPEEGLKFMVYLQKENIIDESGMPKERFSAEFPKEGPSILRIQQVVRGDSAAYFCASSSLKRLLAGELFFGEGSRLTVL.